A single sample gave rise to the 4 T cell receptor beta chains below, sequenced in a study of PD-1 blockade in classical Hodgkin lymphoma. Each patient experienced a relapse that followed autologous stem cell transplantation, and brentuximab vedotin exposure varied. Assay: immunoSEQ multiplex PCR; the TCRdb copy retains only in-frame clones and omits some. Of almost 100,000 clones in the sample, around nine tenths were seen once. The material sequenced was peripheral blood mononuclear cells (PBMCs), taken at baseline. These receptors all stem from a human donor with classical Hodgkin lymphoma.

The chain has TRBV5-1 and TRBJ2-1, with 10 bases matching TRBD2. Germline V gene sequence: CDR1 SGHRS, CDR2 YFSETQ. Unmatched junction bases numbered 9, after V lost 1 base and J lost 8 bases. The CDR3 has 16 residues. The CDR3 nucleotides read TGCGCCAGCAGCTTGATCGCTAGCGGGAGATCGTATGAGCAGTTCTTC. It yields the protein CASSLIASGRSYEQFF. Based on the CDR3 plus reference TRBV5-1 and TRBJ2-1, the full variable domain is KAGVTQTPRYLIKTRGQQVTLSCSPISGHRSVSWYQQTPGQGLQFLFEYFSETQRNKGNFPGRFSGRQFSNSRSEMNVSTLELGDSALYLCASSLIASGRSYEQFFGPGTRLTVL.

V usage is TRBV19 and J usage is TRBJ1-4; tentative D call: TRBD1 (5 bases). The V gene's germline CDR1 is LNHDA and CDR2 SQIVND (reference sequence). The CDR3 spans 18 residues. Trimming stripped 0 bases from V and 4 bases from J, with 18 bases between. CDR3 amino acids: CASSIEGGLPAGNEKLFF. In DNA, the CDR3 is TGTGCCAGTAGTATAGAGGGGGGACTCCCCGCGGGTAATGAAAAACTGTTTTTT.

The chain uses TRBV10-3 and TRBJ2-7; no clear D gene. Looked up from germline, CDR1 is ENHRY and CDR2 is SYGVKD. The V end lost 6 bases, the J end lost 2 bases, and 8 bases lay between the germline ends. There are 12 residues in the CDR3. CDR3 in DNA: TGTGCCATCAGCGGCAGTCCCTACGAGCAGTACTTC. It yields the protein CAISGSPYEQYF.

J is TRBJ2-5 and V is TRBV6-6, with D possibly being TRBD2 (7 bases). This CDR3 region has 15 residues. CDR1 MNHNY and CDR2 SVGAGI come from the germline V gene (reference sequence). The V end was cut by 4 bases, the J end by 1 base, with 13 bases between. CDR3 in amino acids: CASSWAGEGQETQYF. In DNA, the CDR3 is TGTGCCAGCAGTTGGGCAGGGGAGGGCCAAGAGACCCAGTACTTC.